This is a list of T cell receptor beta chains from one sample in a study of early T cells in non-severe SARS-CoV-2 infection. In TCRdb, the 5' RACE reads were re-called with MiXCR into one record per CDR3 protein. The sample consists of roughly 83,000 distinct CDR3 sequences, 8.5% to 12% of them appearing once. The sequencing here drew on whole blood, taken at baseline. The receptor set was obtained from an adult who was a healthcare worker with PCR-confirmed SARS-CoV-2 infection or an uninfected control (not recorded which). The CDR3 runs from the conserved cysteine through the conserved F or W. Each record gives: V gene, D gene, J gene, clone size, CDR3 DNA, CDR3 protein. The D gene is left open where the match is weak. A clone size is listed for some rows: how often the clone was seen (once, few, many), or a class if it is expanded.

V: TRBV14
D: .
J: TRBJ1-2
size: many
DNA: TGTGCCAGCAGCTACAGGGACGTCCCCTATGGCTACACCTTC
CDR3: CASSYRDVPYGYTF

V: TRBV11-2
D: .
J: TRBJ2-3
size: few
DNA: TGTGCCAGCAGCTTAGATAAATTAGCAGGGGATACGCAGTATTTT
CDR3: CASSLDKLAGDTQYF

V: TRBV11-2
D: TRBD2
J: TRBJ2-3
size: many
DNA: TGTGCCAGCAGCCGTTTAGCGGGACCCACAGATACGCAGTATTTT
CDR3: CASSRLAGPTDTQYF

V: TRBV12-3/TRBV12-4
D: .
J: TRBJ1-1
size: many
DNA: TGTGCCAGCAGTCTTCCGGTACGCACTGAAGCTTTCTTT
CDR3: CASSLPVRTEAFF

V: TRBV5-4
D: TRBD2
J: TRBJ2-3
size: .
DNA: TGTGCCAGCAGCTGGCGTAGCGGGTCATCAGATACGCAGTATTTT
CDR3: CASSWRSGSSDTQYF

V: TRBV28
D: TRBD1
J: TRBJ1-4
size: many
DNA: TGTGCCAGCAGTTTACGACCGGGACAGGGGATTCCCGGTGGTTTAGGGCGTGGAGATGAAAAACTGTTTTTT
CDR3: CASSLRPGQGIPGGLGRGDEKLFF

V: TRBV7-2
D: .
J: TRBJ1-5
size: .
DNA: TGTGCCAGCAGCCCGGATTCAGGGAAGAATCAGCCCCAGCATTTT
CDR3: CASSPDSGKNQPQHF

V: TRBV10-3
D: .
J: TRBJ1-4
size: few
DNA: TGTGCCATCAGTGGCGGGACTAATGAAAAACTGTTTTTT
CDR3: CAISGGTNEKLFF

V: TRBV20-1
D: .
J: TRBJ2-7
size: .
DNA: TGCAGTGCTATGATCGGGCTCGGCGAGCAGTACTTC
CDR3: CSAMIGLGEQYF

V: TRBV4-2
D: .
J: TRBJ1-3
size: many
DNA: TGTGCCAGCAGCCTATACACGGGGCGTGAAAACACCATATATTTT
CDR3: CASSLYTGRENTIYF

V: TRBV5-6
D: TRBD1
J: TRBJ2-2
size: few
DNA: TGTGCCAGCAGACGGACAGGAGGATCCGGGGAGCTGTTTTTT
CDR3: CASRRTGGSGELFF

V: TRBV6-2/TRBV6-3
D: .
J: TRBJ2-1
size: .
DNA: TGTGCCAGCACGTCCCTCAATGAGCAGTTCTTC
CDR3: CASTSLNEQFF

V: TRBV27
D: .
J: TRBJ1-1
size: .
DNA: TGTGCCAGCAGTTTATCCAGGGGGAACACTGAAGCTTTCTTT
CDR3: CASSLSRGNTEAFF

V: TRBV10-3
D: TRBD2
J: TRBJ2-5
size: .
DNA: TGTGCCATCAGTGGAGAGCGGGAGACCACAGGCGGGCAAGAGACCCAGTACTTC
CDR3: CAISGERETTGGQETQYF

V: TRBV25-1
D: TRBD1
J: TRBJ2-7
size: .
DNA: TGTGCCGGAGGACAGGGCTACGAGCAGTACTTC
CDR3: CAGGQGYEQYF

V: TRBV11-3
D: .
J: TRBJ2-2
size: .
DNA: TGTGCCAGCGGCTTAGCCAGCCACGCGAACACCGGGGAGCTGTTTTTT
CDR3: CASGLASHANTGELFF

V: TRBV7-2
D: .
J: TRBJ1-1
size: few
DNA: TGTGCCAGCAGCTTAGCTGGGAGGACAGCCCTACATGGGGCTTTCTTT
CDR3: CASSLAGRTALHGAFF

V: TRBV7-2
D: TRBD1
J: TRBJ1-3
size: few
DNA: TGTGCCAGCAGCTCAGGGACAGCCTCTGGAAACACCATATATTTT
CDR3: CASSSGTASGNTIYF

V: TRBV28
D: TRBD2
J: TRBJ2-3
size: few
DNA: TGTGCCAGCTCTCAGCGGGGAGGGGCAGATACGCAGTATTTT
CDR3: CASSQRGGADTQYF

V: TRBV14
D: .
J: TRBJ2-3
size: many
DNA: TGTGCCAGCAGCCAACAACTAGCTGCCACAGATACGCAGTATTTT
CDR3: CASSQQLAATDTQYF

V: TRBV19
D: .
J: TRBJ1-5
size: few
DNA: TGTGCCAGTAGTCCGAGTTGGACAGTTGGCAATCAGCCCCAGCATTTT
CDR3: CASSPSWTVGNQPQHF

V: TRBV18
D: TRBD1
J: TRBJ2-7
size: medium-sized
DNA: TGTGCCAGCTCACCCGAGACAGGGTCCTACGAGCAGTACTTC
CDR3: CASSPETGSYEQYF

V: TRBV4-1
D: TRBD2
J: TRBJ2-1
size: many
DNA: TGCGCCAGCAACGGCGGGAGGGGGTACAATGAGCAGTTCTTC
CDR3: CASNGGRGYNEQFF

V: TRBV10-3
D: .
J: TRBJ2-5
size: many
DNA: TGTGCCATCAGTGAAACGGCAGAAGAGACCCAGTACTTC
CDR3: CAISETAEETQYF

V: TRBV10-3
D: .
J: TRBJ1-4
size: few
DNA: TGTGCCATCAGTGAGTCGGGGAGACAGGCTGAAAAACTGTTTTTT
CDR3: CAISESGRQAEKLFF

V: TRBV20-1
D: .
J: TRBJ2-2
size: few
DNA: TGCGCTTATCGACCTCAGCTTCGGGAGCTGTTTTTT
CDR3: CAYRPQLRELFF

V: TRBV3-1
D: .
J: TRBJ2-7
size: many
DNA: TGTGCCAGCAGCCAATGGGGTAACCTCGACGAGCAGTACTTC
CDR3: CASSQWGNLDEQYF

V: TRBV18
D: TRBD2
J: TRBJ2-2
size: .
DNA: TGTGCCTGCTCACCACGGACTAGCGGGAGTGCCGGGGAGCTGTTTTTT
CDR3: CACSPRTSGSAGELFF

V: TRBV11-2
D: TRBD2
J: TRBJ2-3
size: few
DNA: TGTGCCAGCAGCTTAGAAGGTCTAGCGGCCACAGATACGCAGTATTTT
CDR3: CASSLEGLAATDTQYF

V: TRBV20-1
D: .
J: TRBJ2-7
size: few
DNA: TGCAGTGCCCCGAAGAGAGGAGGGGGTGTGGACGAGCAGTACTTC
CDR3: CSAPKRGGGVDEQYF

V: TRBV27
D: .
J: TRBJ2-7
size: few
DNA: TGTGCCAGCAGGCCCGCCGGGCAACAACATGTCGGGTACGAGCAGTACTTC
CDR3: CASRPAGQQHVGYEQYF

V: TRBV20-1
D: .
J: TRBJ2-3
size: .
DNA: TGCAGTGCTCCCCCCCGGGGGAGCACAGATACGCAGTATTTT
CDR3: CSAPPRGSTDTQYF

V: TRBV12-3/TRBV12-4
D: TRBD1
J: TRBJ1-5
size: .
DNA: TGTGCCAGCAGTTTGGGACAGGGGATTCAGCCCCAGCATTTT
CDR3: CASSLGQGIQPQHF

V: TRBV3-1
D: TRBD2
J: TRBJ2-3
size: many
DNA: TGTGCCAGCAGCCCCCGGACTAGCAAGGATACGCAGTATTTT
CDR3: CASSPRTSKDTQYF

V: TRBV27
D: .
J: TRBJ2-3
size: few
DNA: TGTGCCAGCAGTTTCAGGGAGACAGATACGCAGTATTTT
CDR3: CASSFRETDTQYF

V: TRBV6-5
D: TRBD1
J: TRBJ1-4
size: .
DNA: TGTGCCAGCAGTTACGGGACAGGGGACGATTATGAAAAACTGTTTTTT
CDR3: CASSYGTGDDYEKLFF

V: TRBV10-3
D: .
J: TRBJ2-7
size: many
DNA: TGTGCCATCAGTGAGCCCACTTCGGACGAGCAGTACTTC
CDR3: CAISEPTSDEQYF

V: TRBV15
D: .
J: TRBJ1-3
size: .
DNA: TGTGCCACCAGCAGAGAAGGGACTCTTGGAAACACCATATATTTT
CDR3: CATSREGTLGNTIYF

V: TRBV3-1
D: .
J: TRBJ2-5
size: many
DNA: TGTGCCAGCAGCCTCCGGGACGTCCAAGAGACCCAGTACTTC
CDR3: CASSLRDVQETQYF

V: TRBV27
D: TRBD1
J: TRBJ2-7
size: many
DNA: TGTGCCAGCAGTTATTCCGGGACAGCTTCCTACGAGCAGTACTTC
CDR3: CASSYSGTASYEQYF

V: TRBV27
D: TRBD1
J: TRBJ2-7
size: few
DNA: TGTGCCAGCAGTTCCAGACAGGGGGCTGGCCACGAGCAGTACTTC
CDR3: CASSSRQGAGHEQYF

V: TRBV5-1
D: TRBD1
J: TRBJ2-5
size: .
DNA: TGCGCCAGCAGTCGGTCCGGGACAGGCGAGACCCAGTACTTC
CDR3: CASSRSGTGETQYF

V: TRBV18
D: .
J: TRBJ2-1
size: many
DNA: TGTGCCAGCTCACCACCCCCAGAGCAGGGCCGATACAATGAGCAGTTCTTC
CDR3: CASSPPPEQGRYNEQFF

V: TRBV3-1
D: .
J: TRBJ2-1
size: .
DNA: TGTGCCAGCAGCCGCACGGCGGACTTGGATGGGGGGATCTTC
CDR3: CASSRTADLDGGIF

V: TRBV5-4
D: TRBD2
J: TRBJ2-7
size: .
DNA: TGTGCCAGCAGCTCGACTAGCGACCCTCGCTACGAGCAGTACTTC
CDR3: CASSSTSDPRYEQYF

V: TRBV30
D: TRBD2
J: TRBJ2-1
size: many
DNA: TGTGCCTGGAAAACTAGCGGTCCATGGGGGCAGTTCTTC
CDR3: CAWKTSGPWGQFF

V: TRBV19
D: .
J: TRBJ2-7
size: .
DNA: TGTGCCAGTAGCGCCAATCCGGTTGGGGCCTACGAGCAGTACTTC
CDR3: CASSANPVGAYEQYF

V: TRBV7-6
D: .
J: TRBJ2-1
size: few
DNA: TGTGCCAGCAGCTTAGGACAGCCGGGGAATGAGCAGTTCTTC
CDR3: CASSLGQPGNEQFF

V: TRBV5-1
D: TRBD1
J: TRBJ1-2
size: few
DNA: TGCGCCAGCAGCGGGACAGGGGGCAGTTCTGGCTACACCTTC
CDR3: CASSGTGGSSGYTF

V: TRBV29-1
D: .
J: TRBJ1-1
size: .
DNA: TGCAGCGCCGTTCCGAGGGGGGCCACTGAAGCTTTCTTT
CDR3: CSAVPRGATEAFF

V: TRBV6-1
D: .
J: TRBJ1-1
size: many
DNA: TGTGCCAGCACGCAAATCACTGAAGCTTTCTTT
CDR3: CASTQITEAFF

V: TRBV27
D: .
J: TRBJ2-1
size: .
DNA: TGTGCCAGCAGTTTGGAGTGGTTGGCCAATGAGCAGTTCTTC
CDR3: CASSLEWLANEQFF

V: TRBV18
D: TRBD2
J: TRBJ2-2
size: many
DNA: TGTGCCTCCGCACTAGCGGAAAGGGCCACCGGGGAGCTGTTTTTT
CDR3: CASALAERATGELFF

V: TRBV18
D: .
J: TRBJ1-4
size: many
DNA: TGTGCCAGCTCACGTCGGACGGGAGACCCTGAAAAACTGTTTTTT
CDR3: CASSRRTGDPEKLFF